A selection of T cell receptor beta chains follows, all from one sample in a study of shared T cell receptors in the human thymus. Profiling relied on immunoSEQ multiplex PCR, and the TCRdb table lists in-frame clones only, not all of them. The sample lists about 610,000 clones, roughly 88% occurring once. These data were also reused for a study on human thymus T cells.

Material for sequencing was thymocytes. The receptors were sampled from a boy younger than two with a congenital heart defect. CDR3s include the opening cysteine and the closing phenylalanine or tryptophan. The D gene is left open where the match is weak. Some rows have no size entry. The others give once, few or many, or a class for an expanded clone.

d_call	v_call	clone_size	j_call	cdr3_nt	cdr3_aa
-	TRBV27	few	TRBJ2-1	-	CASSFFGHREQFF
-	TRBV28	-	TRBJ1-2	TGTGCCAGCAGTTCCTGGGTAAGGACAGCCTATGGCTACACCTTC	CASSSWVRTAYGYTF
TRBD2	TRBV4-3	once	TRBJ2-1	TGCGCCAGCAGCCAAGCCAAATCTCTAGCGGGAAACAATGAGCAGTTCTTC	CASSQAKSLAGNNEQFF
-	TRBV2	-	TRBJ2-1	TGTGCCAGAGCCCGTTCCGGTAACAATGAGCAGTTCTTC	CARARSGNNEQFF
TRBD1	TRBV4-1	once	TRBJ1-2	TGCGCCAGCAGCCAACTACAGGGGGCTTTCTATGGCTACACCTTC	CASSQLQGAFYGYTF
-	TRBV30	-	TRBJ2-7	TGTGCCTGGAGTGATTCGACAGGAGACGAGCAGTACTTC	CAWSDSTGDEQYF
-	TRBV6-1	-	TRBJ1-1	TGTGCCAGCAGTGACCAGCAGGACACTGAAGCTTTCTTT	CASSDQQDTEAFF
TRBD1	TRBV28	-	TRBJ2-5	TGTGCCAGCAGTTTATACCCCGGGACAGTCCAAGGAGGGACCCAGTACTTC	CASSLYPGTVQGGTQYF
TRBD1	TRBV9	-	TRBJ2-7	TGTGCCAGCAGCGTTTATAACGGGACAGGGGGGCACGAGCAGTACTTC	CASSVYNGTGGHEQYF
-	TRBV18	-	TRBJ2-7	TGTGCCAGCTCACCACCTGGCGGGGCCCCCCCCTACTACGAGCAGTACTTC	CASSPPGGAPPYYEQYF
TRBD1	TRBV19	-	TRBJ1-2	TGTGCCAGTAGTTCACCGGGACAGGGGGACCCCTTCTATGGCTACACCTTC	CASSSPGQGDPFYGYTF
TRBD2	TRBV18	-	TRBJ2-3	TGTGCCAGCTCACCTAGCGGGAGCCCATCGGATACGCAGTATTTT	CASSPSGSPSDTQYF
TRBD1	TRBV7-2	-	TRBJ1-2	TGTGCCAGCAGCACCGACAGGGGCGGAGGCTACACCTTC	CASSTDRGGGYTF
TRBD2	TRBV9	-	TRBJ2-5	TGTGCCAGCAGCCCGGGCGGGAGGGGGGAGACCCAGTACTTC	CASSPGGRGETQYF
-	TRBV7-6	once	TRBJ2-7	TGTGCCAGCAGCCCCCCCTTGTACGAGCAGTACTTC	CASSPPLYEQYF
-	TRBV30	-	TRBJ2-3	TGTGCCTGGAGGAGGCAGAGGGCCGAGGGGGAAGATACGCAGTATTTT	CAWRRQRAEGEDTQYF